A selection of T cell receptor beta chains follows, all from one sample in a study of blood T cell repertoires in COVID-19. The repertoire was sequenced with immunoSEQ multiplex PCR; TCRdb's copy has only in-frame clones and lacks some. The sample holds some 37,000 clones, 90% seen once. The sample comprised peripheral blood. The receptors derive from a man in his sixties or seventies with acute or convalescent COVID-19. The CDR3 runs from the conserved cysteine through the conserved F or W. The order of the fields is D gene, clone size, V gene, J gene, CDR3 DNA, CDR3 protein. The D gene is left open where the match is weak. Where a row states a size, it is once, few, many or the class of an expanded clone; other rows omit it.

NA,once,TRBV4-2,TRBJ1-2,TGTGCCAGCAGCCAAGAGGAGAAGGCCCGCTATGGCTACACCTTC,CASSQEEKARYGYTF
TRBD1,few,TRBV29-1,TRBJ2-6,TGCAGCGCCCGACAGGGTCTCTCTGGGGCCAACGTCCTGACTTTC,CSARQGLSGANVLTF
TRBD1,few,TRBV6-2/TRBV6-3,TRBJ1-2,TGTGCCAGCAGTCGCAGCACAGGGGGGAATGGCTACACCTTC,CASSRSTGGNGYTF
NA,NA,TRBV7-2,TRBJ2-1,TGTGCCAGCAGCTTAGTATCGGAGAATGAGCAGTTCTTC,CASSLVSENEQFF
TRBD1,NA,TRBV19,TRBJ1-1,TGTGCCAGTAGTATAGCTTGGACAGGGGATACTGAAGCTTTCTTT,CASSIAWTGDTEAFF
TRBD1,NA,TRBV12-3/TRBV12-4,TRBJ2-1,TGTGCCAGCAGTGGACAGGGGGCGCATTTCTTC,CASSGQGAHFF
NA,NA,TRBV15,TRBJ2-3,TGTGCCACCAGCAGAGGTGCGGGACCTAGCACAGATACGCAGTATTTT,CATSRGAGPSTDTQYF
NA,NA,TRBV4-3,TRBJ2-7,TGCGCCAGCAGCCAACACAGGGCCTACGAGCAGTACTTC,CASSQHRAYEQYF
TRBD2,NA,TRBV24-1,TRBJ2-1,TGTGCCACCAGTGAGCTAGCGGGGTCGCAGTTCTTC,CATSELAGSQFF
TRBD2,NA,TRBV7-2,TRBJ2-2,TGTGCCAGCAGCCCCTCAGCGGGGGGTGGGGCCGGGGAGCTGTTTTTT,CASSPSAGGGAGELFF
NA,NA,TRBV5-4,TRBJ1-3,TGTGCCAGCAGCTTGGCCCCAGGCCCTGGAAACACCATATATTTT,CASSLAPGPGNTIYF
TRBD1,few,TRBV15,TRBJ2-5,TGTGCCACCAGCAGAGATCGAGGGGGCTCAGAGACCCAGTACTTC,CATSRDRGGSETQYF
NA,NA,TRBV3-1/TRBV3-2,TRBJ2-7,TGTGCCAGCAGCCAAAAAAGGGGGACTACAGTTTCCTACGAGCAGTACTTC,CASSQKRGTTVSYEQYF
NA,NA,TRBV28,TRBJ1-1,TGTGCCAGCAGTTTCTCCCCGGGGGGCCGTAACTCTGAAGCTTTCTTT,CASSFSPGGRNSEAFF
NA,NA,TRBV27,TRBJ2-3,TGTGCCAGCAGTTTATCAGCTCGGTGGAGAGATACGCAGTATTTT,CASSLSARWRDTQYF
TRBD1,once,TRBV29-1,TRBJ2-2,TGCAGCGCAACAGAGGGGGCCGCCGGGGAGCTGTTTTTT,CSATEGAAGELFF
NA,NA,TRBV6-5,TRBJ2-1,TGTGCCAGCAGCCGATTAGACAATGAGCAGTTCTTC,CASSRLDNEQFF
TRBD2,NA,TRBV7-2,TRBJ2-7,TGTGCCAGCAGCTTAGCGCCGGGGACTAGCGGGAGATCTAAAGAGCAGTACTTC,CASSLAPGTSGRSKEQYF
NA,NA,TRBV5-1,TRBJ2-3,TGCGCCAGCAGCCCTTTGGGGGCTAGCACAGATACGCAGTATTTT,CASSPLGASTDTQYF
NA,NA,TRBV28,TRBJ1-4,TGTGCCAGCAGTTTACCCACGGGTAACGAAGAAAAACTGTTTTTT,CASSLPTGNEEKLFF
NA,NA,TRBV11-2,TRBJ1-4,TGTGCCAGCAGCTTAGTGGGACAAGCAACTAATGAAAAACTGTTTTTT,CASSLVGQATNEKLFF
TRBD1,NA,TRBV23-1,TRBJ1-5,TGCGCCAGCAGTCAACCGACAGGGGAGGTAGGCAATCAGCCCCAGCATTTT,CASSQPTGEVGNQPQHF
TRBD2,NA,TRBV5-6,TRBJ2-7,TGTGCCAGCAGCCCCCCTGTGCTAGCGGGAGGGGCCTACGAGCAGTACTTC,CASSPPVLAGGAYEQYF
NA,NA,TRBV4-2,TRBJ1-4,TGTGCCAGCGGTGGAGGAGGGCTTACTTCTGCAACTAATGAAAAACTGTTTTTT,CASGGGGLTSATNEKLFF
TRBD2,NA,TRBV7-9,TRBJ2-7,TGTGCCAGCAGCTTAGCGTGGGGTAGCGGGACCCCCTACGAGCAGTACTTC,CASSLAWGSGTPYEQYF
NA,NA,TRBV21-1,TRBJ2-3,TGTGCCAGCAGCGGTCGGACAGGAGCCCGATCTCTCACAGATACGCAGTATTTT,CASSGRTGARSLTDTQYF
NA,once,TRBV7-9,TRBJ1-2,TGTGCCAGCAGCCCCTCGGGGGAGAACTATGGCTACACCTTC,CASSPSGENYGYTF
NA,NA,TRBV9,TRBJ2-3,TGTGCCAGCAGCCTCGACTCTTTCACAGATACGCAGTATTTT,CASSLDSFTDTQYF
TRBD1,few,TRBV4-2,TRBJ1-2,TGTGCCAGCAGCCAACCTACCGACAGGGGCTATGGCTACACCTTC,CASSQPTDRGYGYTF